In this sample, the clone carrying this T cell receptor beta chain turned up many times. Its antigen is as yet unknown. The source of the sample is a study of T cell repertoires in cytomegalovirus infection. Study-level background: TCR beta signatures that were public indicated CMV infection and matching HLA type.

TCRdb re-derived calls from the reads in MiXCR, one entry per CDR3 protein. The sample lists about 480,000 distinct CDR3 sequences, 25% to 35% occurring once. Notes on the study in general: Clonotype analysis showed dominance of the ex vivo response by HLA-C-restricted CMV-specific TCR beta clonotypes.

The sequenced sample was cultured PBMCs, obtained from culture after CMV antigen stimulation. The receptor was isolated from a human donor in good health (CMV status not recorded). Some clones in this sample may be carry-over from other donors' samples.

CDR3 nucleotide sequence: TGTGCCAGCAGGGCCCTCCGGGACAGGGGGCCAATCGGAAACACCATATATTTT. Encoded protein: CASRALRDRGPIGNTIYF. This chain joins TRBV7-8 and TRBJ1-3; 12 nucleotides line up with TRBD1. The trim removed 6 bases at V and 4 bases at J, leaving 13 bases unmatched. The V gene's germline CDR1 is SGHVS and CDR2 FQNEAQ. The CDR3 has 18 residues.